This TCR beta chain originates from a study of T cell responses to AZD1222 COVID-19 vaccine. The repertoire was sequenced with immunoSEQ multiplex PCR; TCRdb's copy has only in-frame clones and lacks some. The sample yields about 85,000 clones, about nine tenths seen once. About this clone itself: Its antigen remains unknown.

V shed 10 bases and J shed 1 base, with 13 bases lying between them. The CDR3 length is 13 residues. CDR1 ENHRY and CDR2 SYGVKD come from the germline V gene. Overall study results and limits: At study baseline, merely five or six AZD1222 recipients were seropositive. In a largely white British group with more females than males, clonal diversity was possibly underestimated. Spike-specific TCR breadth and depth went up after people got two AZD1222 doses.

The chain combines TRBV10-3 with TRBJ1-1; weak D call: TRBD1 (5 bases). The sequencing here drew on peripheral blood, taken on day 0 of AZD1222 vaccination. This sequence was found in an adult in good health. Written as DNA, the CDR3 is TGTGCCACCCTCGGGAGGGGGAACACTGAAGCTTTCTTT. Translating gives CATLGRGNTEAFF.